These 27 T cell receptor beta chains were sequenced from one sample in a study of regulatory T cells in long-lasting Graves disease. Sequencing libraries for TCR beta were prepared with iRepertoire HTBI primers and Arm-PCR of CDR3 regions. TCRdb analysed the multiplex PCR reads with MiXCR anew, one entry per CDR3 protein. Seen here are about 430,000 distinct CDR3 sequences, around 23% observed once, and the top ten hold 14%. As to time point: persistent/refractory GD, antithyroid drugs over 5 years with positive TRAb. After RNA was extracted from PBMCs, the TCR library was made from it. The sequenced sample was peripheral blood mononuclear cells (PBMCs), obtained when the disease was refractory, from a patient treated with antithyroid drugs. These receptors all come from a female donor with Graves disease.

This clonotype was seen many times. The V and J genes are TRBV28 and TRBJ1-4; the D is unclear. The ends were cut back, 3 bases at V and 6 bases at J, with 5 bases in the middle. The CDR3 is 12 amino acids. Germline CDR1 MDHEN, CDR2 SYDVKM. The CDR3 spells CASSFTDEKLFF. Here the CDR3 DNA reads TGTGCCAGCAGTTTTACGGATGAAAAACTGTTTTTT.

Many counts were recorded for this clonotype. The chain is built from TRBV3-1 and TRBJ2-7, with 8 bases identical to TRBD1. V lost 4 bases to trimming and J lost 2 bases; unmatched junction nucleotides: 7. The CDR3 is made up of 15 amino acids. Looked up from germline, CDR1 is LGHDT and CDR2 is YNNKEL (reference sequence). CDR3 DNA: TGTGCCAGCAGCCTCTTGCAGACAGGGGCCTACGAGCAGTACTTC. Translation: CASSLLQTGAYEQYF.

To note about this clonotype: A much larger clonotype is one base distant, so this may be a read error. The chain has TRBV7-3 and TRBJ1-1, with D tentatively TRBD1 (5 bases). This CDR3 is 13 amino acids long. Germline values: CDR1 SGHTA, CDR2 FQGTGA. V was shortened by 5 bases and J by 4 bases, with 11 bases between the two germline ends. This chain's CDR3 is CASSPGRATEAFF. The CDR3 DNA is TGTGCCAGCAGCCCTGGCAGGGCCACTGAAGCTTTCTTT.

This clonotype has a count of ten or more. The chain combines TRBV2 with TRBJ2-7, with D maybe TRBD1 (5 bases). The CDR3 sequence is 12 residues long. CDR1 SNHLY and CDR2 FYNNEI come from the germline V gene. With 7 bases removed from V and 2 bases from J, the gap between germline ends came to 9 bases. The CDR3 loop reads CASIDSPYEQYF. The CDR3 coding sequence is TGTGCCAGCATTGACAGCCCCTACGAGCAGTACTTC.

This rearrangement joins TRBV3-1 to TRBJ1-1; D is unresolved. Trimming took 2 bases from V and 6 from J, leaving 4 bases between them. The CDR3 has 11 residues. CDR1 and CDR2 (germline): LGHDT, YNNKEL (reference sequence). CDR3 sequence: CASSQRAEAFF. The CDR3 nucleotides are TGTGCCAGCAGCCAACGAGCTGAAGCTTTCTTT.

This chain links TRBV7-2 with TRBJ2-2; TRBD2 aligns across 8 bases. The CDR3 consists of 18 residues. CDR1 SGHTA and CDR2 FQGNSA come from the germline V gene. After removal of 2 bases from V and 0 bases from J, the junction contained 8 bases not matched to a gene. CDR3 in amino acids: CASSLTIIAGSNTGELFF. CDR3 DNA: TGTGCCAGCAGCTTAACCATCATAGCGGGATCGAACACCGGGGAGCTGTTTTTT.

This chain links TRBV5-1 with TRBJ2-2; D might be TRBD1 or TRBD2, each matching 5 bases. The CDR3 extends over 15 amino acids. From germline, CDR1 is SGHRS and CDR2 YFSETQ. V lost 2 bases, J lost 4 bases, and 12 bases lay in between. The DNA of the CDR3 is TGCGCCAGCAGCTTAAGTGGGACCAGCACCGGGGAGCTGTTTTTT. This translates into CASSLSGTSTGELFF.

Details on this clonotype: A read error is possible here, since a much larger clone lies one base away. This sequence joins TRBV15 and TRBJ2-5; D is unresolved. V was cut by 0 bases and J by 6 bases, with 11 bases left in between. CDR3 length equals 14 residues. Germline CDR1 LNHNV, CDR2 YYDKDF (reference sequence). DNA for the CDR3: TGTGCCACCAGCAGAGAGTCAGGTGGAAAGACCCAGTACTTC. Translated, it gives CATSRESGGKTQYF.

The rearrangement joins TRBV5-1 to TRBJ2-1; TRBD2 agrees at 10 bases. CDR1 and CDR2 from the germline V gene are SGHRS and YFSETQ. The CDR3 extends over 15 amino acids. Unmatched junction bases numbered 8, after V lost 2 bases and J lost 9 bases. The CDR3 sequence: CASSFTSGIQGEQFF. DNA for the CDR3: TGCGCCAGCAGCTTTACTAGCGGGATACAGGGTGAGCAGTTCTTC.

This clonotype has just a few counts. CDR3 region: CASRYSDDSNTEAFF. The CDR3 DNA follows: TGTGCCAGCCGATACTCAGATGACAGTAACACTGAAGCTTTCTTT. This rearrangement joins TRBV9 to TRBJ1-1; D perhaps matches TRBD1 (5 bases). The V gene's germline CDR1 is SGDLS and CDR2 YYNGEE. V was trimmed by 7 bases and J by 2 bases, leaving 18 bases between them. The CDR3 contains 15 residues.

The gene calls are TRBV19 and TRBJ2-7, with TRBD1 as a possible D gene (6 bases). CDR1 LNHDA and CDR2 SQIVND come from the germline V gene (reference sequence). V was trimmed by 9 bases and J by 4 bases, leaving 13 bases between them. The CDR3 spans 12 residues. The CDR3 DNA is TGTGCCAGCGGGACATCTTTTTACGAGCAGTACTTC. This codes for CASGTSFYEQYF.

The CDR3 sequence: CASSQTRSATEAFF. CDR3 DNA: TGTGCCAGCAGCCAGACACGAAGTGCCACTGAAGCTTTCTTT. V usage is TRBV3-1 and J usage is TRBJ1-1; D is unclear. The germline V gene has CDR1 LGHDT and CDR2 YNNKEL (reference sequence). The CDR3 extends over 14 amino acids. Trimming removed 3 bases at V and 4 bases at J, with 12 bases between.

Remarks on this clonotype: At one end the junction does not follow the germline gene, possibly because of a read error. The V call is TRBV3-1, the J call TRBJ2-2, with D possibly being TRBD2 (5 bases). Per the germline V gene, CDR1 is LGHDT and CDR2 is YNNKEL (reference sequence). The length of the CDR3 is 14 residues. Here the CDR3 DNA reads TGTGCCAGCAGCCAAGGCTTTAGTCCCGGGGAGCTGTTCTTT. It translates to CASSQGFSPGELFF.

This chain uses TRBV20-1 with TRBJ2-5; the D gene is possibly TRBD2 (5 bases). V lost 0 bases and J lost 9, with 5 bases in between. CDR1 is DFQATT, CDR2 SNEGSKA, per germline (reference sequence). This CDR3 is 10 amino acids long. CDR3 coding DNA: TGCAGTGCTAGAGAACTAGCCCAGTACTTC. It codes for CSARELAQYF.

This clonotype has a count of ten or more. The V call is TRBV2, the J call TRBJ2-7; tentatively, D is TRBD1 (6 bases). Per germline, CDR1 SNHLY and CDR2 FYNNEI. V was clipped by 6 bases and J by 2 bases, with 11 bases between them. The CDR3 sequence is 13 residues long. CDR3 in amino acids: CASRGTPAYEQYF. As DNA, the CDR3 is TGTGCCAGCAGAGGGACACCAGCCTACGAGCAGTACTTC. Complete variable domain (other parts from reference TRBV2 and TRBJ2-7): EPEVTQTPSHQVTQMGQEVILRCVPISNHLYFYWYRQILGQKVEFLVSFYNNEISEKSEIFDDQFSVERPDGSNFTLKIRSTKLEDSAMYFCASRGTPAYEQYFGPGTRLTVT.

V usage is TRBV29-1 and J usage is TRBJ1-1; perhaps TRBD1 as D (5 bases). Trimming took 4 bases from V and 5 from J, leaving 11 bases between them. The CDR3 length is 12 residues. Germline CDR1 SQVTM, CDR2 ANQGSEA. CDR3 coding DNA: TGCAGCGTTGGAACCCGGGGGACTGAAGCTTTCTTT. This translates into CSVGTRGTEAFF.

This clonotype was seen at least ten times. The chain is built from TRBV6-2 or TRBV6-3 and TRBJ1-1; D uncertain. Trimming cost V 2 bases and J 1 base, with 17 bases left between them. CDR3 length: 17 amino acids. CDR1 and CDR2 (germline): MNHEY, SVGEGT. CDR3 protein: CASSYQTHGTPNTEAFF. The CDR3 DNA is TGTGCCAGCAGTTACCAGACTCACGGAACTCCGAACACTGAAGCTTTCTTT.

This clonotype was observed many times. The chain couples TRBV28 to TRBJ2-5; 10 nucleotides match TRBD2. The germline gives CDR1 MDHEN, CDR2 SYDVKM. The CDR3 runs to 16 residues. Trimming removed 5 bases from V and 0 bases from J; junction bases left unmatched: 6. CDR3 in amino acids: CASSAETSGYQETQYF. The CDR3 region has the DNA TGTGCCAGCAGTGCCGAGACTAGCGGGTACCAAGAGACCCAGTACTTC.

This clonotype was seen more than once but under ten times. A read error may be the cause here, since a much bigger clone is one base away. The CDR3 nucleotides are TGTGCCAGCAGCGAAGCGGCAGGGGATACCGAAGCTTCCTTT. Translated: CASSEAAGDTEASF. This chain joins TRBV2 and TRBJ1-1, with a tentative D call TRBD1 (6 bases). CDR1 and CDR2 from the germline V gene are SNHLY and FYNNEI. This CDR3 has 14 amino acids.

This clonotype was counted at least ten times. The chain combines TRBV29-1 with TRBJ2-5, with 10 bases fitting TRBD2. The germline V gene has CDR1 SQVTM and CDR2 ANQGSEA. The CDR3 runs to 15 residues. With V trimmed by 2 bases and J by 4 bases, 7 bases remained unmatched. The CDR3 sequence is CSVETLAGGIETQYF. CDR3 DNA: TGCAGCGTTGAAACGTTAGCGGGAGGAATAGAGACCCAGTACTTC.

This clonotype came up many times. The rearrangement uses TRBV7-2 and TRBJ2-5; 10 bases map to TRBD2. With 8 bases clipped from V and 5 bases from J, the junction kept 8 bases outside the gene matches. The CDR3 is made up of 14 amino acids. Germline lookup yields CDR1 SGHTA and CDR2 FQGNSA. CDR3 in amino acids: CASQREGPLETQYF. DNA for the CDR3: TGTGCCAGCCAGCGGGAGGGCCCCCTGGAGACCCAGTACTTC.

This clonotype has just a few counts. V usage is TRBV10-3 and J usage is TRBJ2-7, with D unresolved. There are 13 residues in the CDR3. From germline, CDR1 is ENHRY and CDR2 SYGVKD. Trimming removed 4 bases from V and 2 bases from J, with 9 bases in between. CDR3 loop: CAISAVGPYEQYF. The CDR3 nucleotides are TGTGCCATCAGTGCGGTCGGGCCCTACGAGCAGTACTTC.

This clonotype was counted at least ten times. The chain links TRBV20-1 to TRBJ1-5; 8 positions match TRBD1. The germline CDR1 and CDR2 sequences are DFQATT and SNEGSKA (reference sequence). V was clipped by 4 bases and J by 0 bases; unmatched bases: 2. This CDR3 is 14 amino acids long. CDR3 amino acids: CSAKGQGSNQPQHF. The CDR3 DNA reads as TGCAGTGCTAAAGGACAGGGTAGCAATCAGCCCCAGCATTTT.

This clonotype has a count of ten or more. The CDR3 region is CASSVPAAGELFF. DNA for the CDR3: TGTGCCAGCAGTGTCCCTGCAGCCGGGGAGCTGTTTTTT. The rearrangement uses TRBV28 and TRBJ2-2; D not certain. This CDR3 has 13 residues. V was pared by 5 bases and J by 6 bases, with 10 bases between. Germline V gene sequence: CDR1 MDHEN, CDR2 SYDVKM.

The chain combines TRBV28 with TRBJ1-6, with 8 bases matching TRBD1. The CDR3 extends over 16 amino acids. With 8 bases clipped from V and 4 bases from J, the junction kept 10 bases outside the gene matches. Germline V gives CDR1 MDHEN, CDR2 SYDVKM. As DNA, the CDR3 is TGTGCCAGCGGTAGTACAGGGGGAGGGTATAATTCACCCCTCCACTTT. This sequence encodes CASGSTGGGYNSPLHF.

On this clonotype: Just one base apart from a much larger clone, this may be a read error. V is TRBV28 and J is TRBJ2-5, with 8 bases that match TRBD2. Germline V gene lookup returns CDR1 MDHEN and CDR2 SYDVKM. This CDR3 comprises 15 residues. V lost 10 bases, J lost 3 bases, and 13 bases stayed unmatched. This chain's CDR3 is CANKTGGAREETQYF. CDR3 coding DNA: TGTGCCAACAAAACGGGGGGGGCTCGCGAAGAGACCCAGTACTTC.

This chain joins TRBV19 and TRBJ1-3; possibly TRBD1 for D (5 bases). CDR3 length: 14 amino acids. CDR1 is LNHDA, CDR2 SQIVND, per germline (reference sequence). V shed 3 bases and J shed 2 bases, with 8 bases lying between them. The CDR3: CASSMWGTGNTIYF. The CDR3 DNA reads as TGTGCCAGTAGTATGTGGGGGACTGGAAACACCATATATTTT.